The 6 T cell receptor beta chains below come from one sample, sequenced in a study of blood T cell repertoires in COVID-19. TCRdb's copy holds only in-frame clones and misses some; the assay was immunoSEQ multiplex PCR. This sample has about 68,000 clones, with around nine tenths found just once. The sequenced material came from peripheral blood. Source of these receptors: a human donor in a cohort sampled during active COVID-19.

Details on this clone: Its ends do not fully match the called genes, so a read error is possible. The V gene is TRBV11-2, the J gene TRBJ2-1, with 8 nucleotides matching TRBD2. In germline, CDR1 is SGHAT, CDR2 FQNNGV. There are 17 residues in the CDR3. CDR3: CASRLGAGGGSLGEQFF. In nucleotides, the CDR3 is TGTGCCAGCAGATTAGGAGCTGGCGGGGGGTCCTTAGGTGAGCAGTTCTTC.

The rearrangement links TRBV4-1 to TRBJ2-7; weak D call: TRBD1 (6 bases). V lost 4 bases and J 0 bases, leaving 10 bases between the germline ends. CDR3 size: 14 residues. Germline lookup yields CDR1 MGHRA and CDR2 YSYEKL. The CDR3 sequence is CASSPDRISYEQYF. In DNA, the CDR3 is TGCGCCAGCAGCCCAGACAGGATCTCCTACGAGCAGTACTTC.

This clone was counted a single time. The chain carries TRBV10-2 and TRBJ1-5, with 7 bases fitting TRBD1. V trimming: 8 bases; J trimming: 2 bases; junction bases outside the gene matches: 6. Germline V gives CDR1 WSHSY, CDR2 SAAADI. The CDR3 is 14 amino acids. CDR3 region: CASLEGQRNQPQHF. For the CDR3, the DNA is TGCGCCAGCCTTGAGGGACAGCGCAATCAGCCCCAGCATTTT.

V gene TRBV4-2 combines with J gene TRBJ2-5; 12 positions match TRBD2. The germline V gene has CDR1 LGHNA and CDR2 YNFKEQ. The CDR3 is made up of 19 amino acids. The trim removed 0 bases at V and 0 bases at J, leaving 8 bases unmatched. CDR3 coding DNA: TGTGCCAGCAGCCAAGAACTAGCGGGGGGACCGGCGTACCAAGAGACCCAGTACTTC. Its translation: CASSQELAGGPAYQETQYF.

The chain employs TRBV6-5 and TRBJ1-1; D is unresolved. The CDR3 extends over 14 amino acids. Trimming pared 6 bases from V and 1 base from J, leaving 12 bases between. Germline V gene data show CDR1 as MNHEY and CDR2 as SVGAGI. In nucleotides, the CDR3 is TGTGCCAGCAGCCCCGAGTTAGCGAACACTGAAGCTTTCTTT. This sequence encodes CASSPELANTEAFF.

The chain uses TRBV9 and TRBJ1-1; tentative D call: TRBD1 (6 bases). Germline V gives CDR1 SGDLS, CDR2 YYNGEE. The CDR3 extends over 16 amino acids. Trimming stripped 0 bases from V and 3 bases from J, with 15 bases between. CDR3 sequence reads: CASSVEYRGTYTEAFF. The CDR3 region has the DNA TGTGCCAGCAGCGTAGAGTATAGGGGGACATACACTGAAGCTTTCTTT.